This TCR beta chain appears in the sequencing data of a study of cytomegalovirus exposure and HLA in healthy donors. Whole-study context: In an early release, HLA-typed donors contributed some 88 million unique TCR sequences.

PCR used 60 Vbeta primers and 13 Jbeta primers. Profiled with immunoSEQ multiplex PCR; TCRdb holds only in-frame clones, not every one. The table lists about 300,000 clones, 86% of them singletons. Of note for this clone: Its antigen is not known.

Broader study findings: Accurate prediction of most subjects' HLA-A and HLA-B alleles from TCR beta sequences was reported.

The length of the CDR3 is 19 residues. J lost 1 base, V lost 3 bases, and 10 bases had no gene match. Looked up from germline, CDR1 is MDHEN and CDR2 is SYDVKM. The origin of this receptor is a middle-aged man in good health and CMV-seropositive. Source material: PBMCs. The V call is TRBV28, the J call TRBJ1-5; 12 positions agree with TRBD1. CDR3 coding DNA: TGTGCCAGCAGTTTTACCCGGGACAGGGGGCATTCGAGCAATCAGCCCCAGCATTTT. Its translation: CASSFTRDRGHSSNQPQHF.